The 25 T cell receptor beta chains in this list originate from one sample, sequenced in a study of early T cells in non-severe SARS-CoV-2 infection. TCRdb independently ran MiXCR on the 5' RACE reads; one entry per CDR3 protein. The sample consists of 80,000 to 95,000 distinct CDR3 sequences, approximately 13% of them appearing once. Sequenced sample: whole blood. These receptors all stem from an adult who was a healthcare worker with PCR-confirmed SARS-CoV-2 infection or an uninfected control (not recorded which).

This clonotype has just a few counts. J is TRBJ1-2 and V is TRBV28, with TRBD1 identical over 8 bases. The trim removed 4 bases at V and 8 bases at J, leaving 12 bases unmatched. The CDR3 totals 15 residues. Germline CDR1 and CDR2: MDHEN and SYDVKM. In DNA form, the CDR3 reads TGTGCCAGCAGTTCTGGGACAGGTGTGTGGCAAGGCTACACCTTC. Protein: CASSSGTGVWQGYTF.

This clonotype has ten or more counts. V is TRBV6-6 and J is TRBJ1-6; D gene unclear. This CDR3 is 15 amino acids long. Germline assignment: CDR1 MNHNY and CDR2 SVGAGI (reference sequence). The V end lost 6 bases, the J end lost 6 bases, and 15 bases lay between the germline ends. The DNA of the CDR3 is TGTGCCAGCAGGTACACCTCGACTTTTAATTCACCCCTCCACTTT. It codes for CASRYTSTFNSPLHF.

The chain carries TRBV5-1 and TRBJ2-7; D not resolved. V lost 0 bases, J lost 5 bases, and 9 bases lay in between. Germline loops: CDR1 SGHRS, CDR2 YFSETQ. The CDR3 is made up of 13 amino acids. CDR3 coding DNA: TGCGCCAGCAGCTTGGCCGTGGCAAACGAGCAGTACTTC. As protein: CASSLAVANEQYF.

There are many counts of this clonotype. This sequence joins TRBV20-1 and TRBJ2-1; 12 bases are shared with TRBD2. Germline V lookup: CDR1 DFQATT, CDR2 SNEGSKA (reference sequence). The ends lost 3 bases at V and 0 bases at J; junction bases unmatched: 3. CDR3 size: 16 residues. CDR3 coding DNA: TGCAGTGCTAGGCTAGCGGGGGGGAGCTCCTACAATGAGCAGTTCTTC. Its protein product is CSARLAGGSSYNEQFF.

DNA of the CDR3: TGTGCCAGCAGATCACAGGGAAACACCATATATTTT. This encodes CASRSQGNTIYF. The rearrangement joins TRBV6-5 to TRBJ1-3; unclear D gene. Deletions cut 6 bases from V and 4 bases from J, with 7 bases between. The germline CDR1 and CDR2 sequences are MNHEY and SVGAGI. This CDR3 region has 12 residues.

The CDR3 here is CAWEGPAADTQYF. CDR3 nucleotides: TGTGCCTGGGAGGGACCAGCAGCAGATACGCAGTATTTT. The chain recombines TRBV30 with TRBJ2-3; D may correspond to TRBD1 or TRBD2 (5 bases each). The germline V gene encodes CDR1 GTSNPN and CDR2 SVGIG (reference sequence). CDR3 length: 13 amino acids. V lost 5 bases and J 4 bases, leaving 13 bases between the germline ends.

In its sample, this clonotype was seen many times. The chain links TRBV5-6 to TRBJ2-1; D possibly corresponds to TRBD1 (6 bases). The CDR3 covers 11 residues. V lost 7 bases, J lost 7 bases, and 9 bases lay in between. Looked up from germline, CDR1 is SGHDT and CDR2 is YYEEEE. The CDR3 nucleotides read TGTGCCAGCCAGGGGATTAATGAGCAGTTCTTC. Translating it yields CASQGINEQFF.

The chain recombines TRBV6-2 or TRBV6-3 with TRBJ2-7; possible D gene TRBD2, 5 bases. Trimming removed 4 bases at V and 7 bases at J, with 20 bases between. The V gene's germline CDR1 is MNHEY and CDR2 SVGEGT. The CDR3 is made up of 15 amino acids. CDR3 amino acids: CASSSVRLGGSEQYF. The DNA for the CDR3 is TGTGCCAGCAGTTCAGTGCGCCTAGGAGGCTCGGAGCAGTACTTC.

This clonotype was observed many times. The rearrangement uses TRBV19 and TRBJ2-7; D uncertain. This CDR3 contains 14 residues. Germline V gene sequence: CDR1 LNHDA, CDR2 SQIVND (reference sequence). V lost 5 bases and J 5 bases, leaving 16 bases between the germline ends. The CDR3 is CASSPLRSTHEQYF. The CDR3 nucleotides read TGTGCCAGTAGTCCCCTTCGGTCGACCCACGAGCAGTACTTC.

The chain links TRBV5-4 to TRBJ2-5, with TRBD2 matching 7 bases. This CDR3 has 13 residues. CDR1 is SGHNT and CDR2 is YYREEE in the germline V gene (reference sequence). V lost 4 bases, J lost 5 bases, and 5 bases stayed unmatched. The CDR3 region is CASSQLARETQYF. CDR3 DNA: TGTGCCAGCAGCCAACTAGCGCGGGAGACCCAGTACTTC.

This clonotype was observed once. This could be a read error, since a much larger clone is one nucleotide away. In this CDR3 the conserved last residue, phenylalanine or tryptophan, is missing, so a read error is likely. The rearrangement links TRBV5-1 to TRBJ2-6; 9 nucleotides line up with TRBD1. J was trimmed by 3 bases and V by 2 bases; bases with no gene match: 12. This CDR3 region has 19 residues. Looked up from germline, CDR1 is SGHRS and CDR2 is YFSETQ. CDR3 sequence: CASSFSGTGMFGGANVLTL. The CDR3 bases are TGCGCCAGCAGCTTCTCAGGGACAGGGATGTTCGGTGGGGCCAACGTCCTGACTCTC.

J is TRBJ1-2 and V is TRBV7-2; the D gene is possibly TRBD1 (6 bases). Between the trimmed V and J ends, which lost 2 bases and 4 bases, there was a span of 14 bases. Germline CDR1 reads SGHTA; CDR2 reads FQGNSA. The CDR3 has 15 amino acids. CDR3 bases: TGTGCCAGCAGCTTAAGGGCAGGGGCTTTCTATGGCTACACCTTC. Its translation is CASSLRAGAFYGYTF. Looking up the rest from reference TRBV7-2 and TRBJ1-2 gives the full variable domain: GAGVSQSPSNKVTEKGKDVELRCDPISGHTALYWYRQSLGQGLEFLIYFQGNSAPDKSGLPSDRFSAERTGGSVSTLTIQRTQQEDSAVYLCASSLRAGAFYGYTFGSGTRLTVV.

The gene calls are TRBV7-2 and TRBJ2-2, with 7 bases fitting TRBD1. Germline trimming cut 5 bases from V and 13 bases from J; bases unmatched to any gene: 7. Germline CDR1 reads SGHTA; CDR2 reads FQGNSA. The CDR3 runs 12 residues. CDR3 region: CASSPDRVGLFF. CDR3 sequence (DNA): TGTGCCAGCAGCCCCGACAGGGTTGGGCTGTTTTTT.

This clonotype was seen a few times. The genes are TRBV20-1 and TRBJ2-7; the D is unclear. Trimming shortened V by 6 bases and J by 6 bases, and 24 bases separated the two germline ends. The length of the CDR3 is 15 residues. Germline V gene data show CDR1 as DFQATT and CDR2 as SNEGSKA (reference sequence). The CDR3 region has the DNA TGCAGTGCACAGAAGGCAGAGAGTCCGTTCGGCGAGCAGTACTTC. It specifies CSAQKAESPFGEQYF.

There are many counts of this clonotype. The rearrangement uses TRBV5-4 and TRBJ2-5; D is possibly TRBD1 or TRBD2 (5 bases each). The germline gives CDR1 SGHNT, CDR2 YYREEE (reference sequence). V lost 0 bases and J lost 3, with 12 bases in between. The CDR3 totals 15 residues. CDR3 region: CASSLVGASEETQYF. The CDR3 bases are TGTGCCAGCAGCTTGGTCGGGGCTTCGGAAGAGACCCAGTACTTC. The whole variable domain, filled in from reference TRBV5-4 and TRBJ2-5, reads ETGVTQSPTHLIKTRGQQVTLRCSSQSGHNTVSWYQQALGQGPQFIFQYYREEENGRGNFPPRFSGLQFPNYSSELNVNALELDDSALYLCASSLVGASEETQYFGPGTRLLVL.

The table lists this clonotype with many counts. This chain uses TRBV29-1 with TRBJ2-1; 12 bases map to TRBD2. Unmatched junction bases numbered 13, after V lost 6 bases and J lost 10 bases. The germline gives CDR1 SQVTM, CDR2 ANQGSEA. This CDR3 spans 15 amino acids. CDR3 amino acids: CSVPTRGLAGSEQFF. The CDR3 region has the DNA TGCAGCGTCCCGACCCGAGGACTAGCGGGGAGCGAGCAGTTCTTC.

This clonotype showed up many times. The chain combines TRBV12-2 with TRBJ1-6; TRBD1 is the table's D call and was not checked against the DNA. TRBV12-2 is marked as a pseudogene. This CDR3 has 14 residues. The CDR3 sequence is CASRPIPGGSPLHF. The CDR3 region has the DNA TGTGCAAGTCGCCCAATACCAGGGGGTTCACCCCTCCACTTT.

In its sample, this clonotype was seen many times. The V call is TRBV5-1, the J call TRBJ2-7; the D is unclear. The CDR3 extends over 14 amino acids. Germline V gene sequence: CDR1 SGHRS, CDR2 YFSETQ. V was pared by 0 bases and J by 4 bases, with 11 bases between. The CDR3 bases are TGCGCCAGCAGCTTGGATGGCAGAAGTTACGAGCAGTACTTC. It is translated as CASSLDGRSYEQYF.

This clonotype was observed a handful of times. The chain carries TRBV30 and TRBJ1-1; perhaps TRBD1 as D (5 bases). The CDR3 loop spans 11 amino acids. Germline loops: CDR1 GTSNPN, CDR2 SVGIG (reference sequence). V lost 1 base to trimming and J lost 10 bases, with 10 bases between them. CDR3 nucleotides: TGTGCCTGGAGTGCCGGGACGATAGCTTTCTTT. Its protein product is CAWSAGTIAFF.

Judged by abundance, this clonotype is medium-sized. The V and J genes are TRBV5-1 and TRBJ2-3; a weak D match, TRBD1 (7 bases). CDR1 and CDR2 from the germline V gene are SGHRS and YFSETQ. Trimming removed 7 bases from V and 1 base from J, with 16 bases in between. This CDR3 contains 15 residues. CDR3 sequence: CASPGGQLRTDTQYF. The CDR3 nucleotides are TGCGCCAGCCCCGGGGGACAGCTTCGCACAGATACGCAGTATTTT. The full variable domain, completed using reference TRBV5-1 and TRBJ2-3, is KAGVTQTPRYLIKTRGQQVTLSCSPISGHRSVSWYQQTPGQGLQFLFEYFSETQRNKGNFPGRFSGRQFSNSRSEMNVSTLELGDSALYLCASPGGQLRTDTQYFGPGTRLTVL.

J is TRBJ2-1 and V is TRBV5-5, with D unclear. Germline V gene data show CDR1 as SGHKS and CDR2 as YYEKEE (reference sequence). CDR3 length equals 12 residues. Trimming cost V 4 bases and J 7 bases, with 9 bases left between them. The CDR3 here is CASSLSWNEQFF. For the CDR3, the DNA is TGTGCCAGCAGCCTCAGCTGGAATGAGCAGTTCTTC.

CDR3 DNA: TGTGCCAGCAGCCAAACTCGGGGGGCCAACGTCCTGACTTTC. This sequence encodes CASSQTRGANVLTF. The gene calls are TRBV3-1 and TRBJ2-6; D is ambiguous. The length of the CDR3 is 14 residues. Germline CDR1 LGHDT, CDR2 YNNKEL (reference sequence). Trimming removed 2 bases from V and 4 bases from J, with 6 bases in between.

This clonotype came up a few times. The chain couples TRBV3-1 to TRBJ1-2; D remains ambiguous. The germline gives CDR1 LGHDT, CDR2 YNNKEL (reference sequence). V lost 1 base, J lost 0 bases, and 3 bases lay in between. CDR3 length equals 13 residues. The CDR3 DNA reads TGTGCCAGCAGCCAAGTGGCTAACTATGGCTACACCTTC. Amino acid sequence: CASSQVANYGYTF.

This clonotype was counted many times. The V gene is TRBV30, the J gene TRBJ1-2; D gene uncertain. Germline CDR1 and CDR2: GTSNPN and SVGIG (reference sequence). The V gene lost 2 bases and the J gene lost 1 base, with 8 bases spanning the gap. The CDR3 runs 13 residues. CDR3 sequence: CAWSQEVNYGYTF. The CDR3, as DNA: TGTGCCTGGAGTCAAGAGGTTAACTATGGCTACACCTTC.

In nucleotides, the CDR3 is TGTGCCAGCAGCGTCCCGATAGAGGGAACCTCCTACAATGAGCAGTTCTTC. Encoded protein: CASSVPIEGTSYNEQFF. The J gene is TRBJ2-1, the V gene TRBV9; the D gene is possibly TRBD2 (5 bases). Trimming removed 2 bases from V and 0 bases from J, with 15 bases in between. Per germline, CDR1 SGDLS and CDR2 YYNGEE. The CDR3 length is 17 residues.